This T cell receptor (beta chain) appears in the sequencing data of a study of blood T cell repertoires in COVID-19. Study at large: There were acute and convalescent COVID-19 samples, and they came from the United States, Italy and Spain.

The study drew participants aged about 18 to 89 years from about two dozen US areas. J lost 3 bases, V lost 6 bases, and 5 bases had no gene match. CDR3 length equals 14 residues. The germline gives CDR1 SGHRS, CDR2 YFSETQ. As handled by the study authors: Amplification of reference gene primers provided the estimated nucleated cell counts. Assay: immunoSEQ multiplex PCR; the TCRdb copy retains only in-frame clones and omits some. V, J and clone size derive from that table, while D and trimming were established from the DNA sequence. This sample has roughly 280,000 clones, with 85% to 90% found just once.

Sample: PBMCs or T cells enriched from blood (not recorded which). This clonotype was obtained from a woman aged 25 to 39 with acute COVID-19. This chain joins TRBV5-1 and TRBJ1-4; the match to TRBD1 covers 7 bases. The CDR3 is CASNPGQPNEKLFF. The CDR3 DNA reads TGCGCCAGCAACCCGGGACAGCCTAATGAAAAACTGTTTTTT.